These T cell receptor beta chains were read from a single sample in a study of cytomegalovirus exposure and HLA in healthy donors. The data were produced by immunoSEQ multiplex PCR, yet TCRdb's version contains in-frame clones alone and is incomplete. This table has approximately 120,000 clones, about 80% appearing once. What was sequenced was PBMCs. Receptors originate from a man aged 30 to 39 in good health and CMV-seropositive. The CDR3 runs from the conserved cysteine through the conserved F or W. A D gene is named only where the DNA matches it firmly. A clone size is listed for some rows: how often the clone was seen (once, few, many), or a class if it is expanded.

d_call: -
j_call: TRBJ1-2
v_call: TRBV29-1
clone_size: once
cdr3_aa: CSVDPRTARVPGYTF
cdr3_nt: TGCAGCGTTGATCCCCGGACGGCCAGGGTACCCGGCTACACCTTC

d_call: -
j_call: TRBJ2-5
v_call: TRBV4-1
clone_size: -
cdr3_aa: CASSHPRGGRGETQYF
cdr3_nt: TGCGCCAGCAGCCACCCGAGGGGGGGGAGGGGAGAGACCCAGTACTTC

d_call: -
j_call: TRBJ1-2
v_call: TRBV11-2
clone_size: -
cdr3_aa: CASSLEKRGSYGYTF
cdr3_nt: TGTGCCAGCAGCTTAGAAAAAAGGGGTTCCTATGGCTACACCTTC

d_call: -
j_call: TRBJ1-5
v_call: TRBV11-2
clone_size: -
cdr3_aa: CASSLISGVNQPQHF
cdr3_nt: TGTGCCAGCAGCTTAATAAGCGGGGTTAATCAGCCCCAGCATTTT

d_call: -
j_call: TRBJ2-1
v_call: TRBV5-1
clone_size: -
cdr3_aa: CASSVRQDGYEQFF
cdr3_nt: TGCGCCAGCAGCGTGAGACAGGACGGGTATGAGCAGTTCTTC

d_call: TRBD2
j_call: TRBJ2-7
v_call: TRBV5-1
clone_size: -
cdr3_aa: CASSLAGDSYEQYF
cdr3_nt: TGCGCCAGCAGCCTAGCGGGGGACTCCTACGAGCAGTACTTC

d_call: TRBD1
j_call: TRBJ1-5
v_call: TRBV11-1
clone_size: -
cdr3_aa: CASSLDRSNQPQHF
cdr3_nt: TGTGCCAGCAGCTTGGACAGGAGCAATCAGCCCCAGCATTTT

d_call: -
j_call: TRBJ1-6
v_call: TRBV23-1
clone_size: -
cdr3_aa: CASTLNSPLHF
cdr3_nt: TGCGCCAGCACCCTTAATTCACCCCTCCACTTT

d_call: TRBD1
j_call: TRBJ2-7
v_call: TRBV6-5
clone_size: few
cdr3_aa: CASRSGTGHYEQYF
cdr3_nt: TGTGCCAGCAGGTCGGGGACAGGACACTACGAGCAGTACTTC

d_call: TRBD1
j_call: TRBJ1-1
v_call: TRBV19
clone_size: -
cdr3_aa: CASSVTGGHTEAFF
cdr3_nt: TGTGCCAGTAGTGTGACAGGGGGTCACACTGAAGCTTTCTTT

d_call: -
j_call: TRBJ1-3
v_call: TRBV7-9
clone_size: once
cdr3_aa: CASSPHGGTGNTIYF
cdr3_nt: TGTGCCAGCAGCCCCCACGGGGGTACTGGAAACACCATATATTTT

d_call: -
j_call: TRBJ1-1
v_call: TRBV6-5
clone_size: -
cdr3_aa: CASSEYSGNSEAFF
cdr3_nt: TGTGCCAGCAGCGAATATTCAGGGAACTCTGAAGCTTTCTTT

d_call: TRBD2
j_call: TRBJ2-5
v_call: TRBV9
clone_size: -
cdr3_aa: CASSAGGRDQETQYF
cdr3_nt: TGTGCCAGCAGCGCTGGGGGGAGGGACCAAGAGACCCAGTACTTC

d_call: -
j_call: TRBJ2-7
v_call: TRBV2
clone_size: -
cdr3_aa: CAISKQKTAYEQYF
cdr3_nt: TGTGCCATCAGCAAACAGAAGACGGCATACGAGCAGTACTTC

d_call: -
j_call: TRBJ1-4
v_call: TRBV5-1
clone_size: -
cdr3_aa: CASRRTIATNEKLFF
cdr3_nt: TGCGCCAGCCGTCGGACTATTGCAACTAATGAAAAACTGTTTTTT

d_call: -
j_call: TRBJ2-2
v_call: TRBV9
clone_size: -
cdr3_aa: CASSVSGVNTGELFF
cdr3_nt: TGTGCCAGCAGCGTTTCGGGGGTGAACACCGGGGAGCTGTTTTTT

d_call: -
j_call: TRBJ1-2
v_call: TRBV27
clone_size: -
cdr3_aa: CASSSSGGVRGYTF
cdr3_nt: TGTGCCAGCAGTTCCTCGGGGGGGGTGAGGGGCTACACCTTC

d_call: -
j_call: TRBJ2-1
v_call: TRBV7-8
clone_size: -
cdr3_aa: CASSLESAAYNEQFF
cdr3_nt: TGTGCCAGCAGCTTAGAGAGCGCCGCCTACAATGAGCAGTTCTTC

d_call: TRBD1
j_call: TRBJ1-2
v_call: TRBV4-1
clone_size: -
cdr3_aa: CASSQARDRGDGYTF
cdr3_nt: TGCGCCAGCAGCCAAGCACGGGACAGGGGGGATGGCTACACCTTC

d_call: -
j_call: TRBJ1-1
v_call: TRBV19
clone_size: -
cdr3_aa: CASSIVGEGTEAFF
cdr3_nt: TGTGCCAGTAGTATCGTCGGAGAGGGCACTGAAGCTTTCTTT

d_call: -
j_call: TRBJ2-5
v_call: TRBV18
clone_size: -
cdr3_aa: CASSLPAETQYF
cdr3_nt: TGTGCCAGCTCACTACCAGCAGAGACCCAGTACTTC

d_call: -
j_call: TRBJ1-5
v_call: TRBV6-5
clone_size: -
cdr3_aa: CASSYAGASQPQHF
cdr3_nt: TGTGCCAGCAGTTATGCAGGGGCTAGTCAGCCCCAGCATTTT

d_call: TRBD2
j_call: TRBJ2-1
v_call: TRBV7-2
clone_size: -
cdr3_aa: CASTTSLGSGGDHNEQFF
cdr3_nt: TGTGCCAGCACTACTAGCCTAGGTAGCGGGGGGGACCACAATGAGCAGTTCTTC

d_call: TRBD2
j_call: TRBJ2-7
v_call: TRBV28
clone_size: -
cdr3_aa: CASTDFFGTSGGSQYF
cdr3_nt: TGTGCCAGCACCGACTTTTTTGGGACTAGCGGGGGGTCGCAGTACTTC

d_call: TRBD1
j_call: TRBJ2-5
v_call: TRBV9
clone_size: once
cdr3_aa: CASSSRMTGEVETQYF
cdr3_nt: TGTGCCAGCAGCTCCCGAATGACAGGGGAAGTAGAGACCCAGTACTTC

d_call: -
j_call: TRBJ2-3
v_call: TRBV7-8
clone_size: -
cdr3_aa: CASSWGLRTDTQYF
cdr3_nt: TGTGCCAGCAGCTGGGGACTCCGCACAGATACGCAGTATTTT

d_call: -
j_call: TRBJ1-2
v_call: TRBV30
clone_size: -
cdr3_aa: CAWSPGDGYTF
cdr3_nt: TGTGCCTGGAGCCCAGGGGACGGCTACACCTTC

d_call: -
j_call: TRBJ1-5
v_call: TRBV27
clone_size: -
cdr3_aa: CASSLSVGGTQPQHF
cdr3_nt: TGTGCCAGCAGTTTATCGGTAGGGGGTACTCAGCCCCAGCATTTT

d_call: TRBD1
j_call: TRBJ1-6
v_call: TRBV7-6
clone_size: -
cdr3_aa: CASSRDRGSSPLHF
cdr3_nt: TGTGCCAGCAGCCGGGACAGGGGCAGTTCACCCCTCCACTTT

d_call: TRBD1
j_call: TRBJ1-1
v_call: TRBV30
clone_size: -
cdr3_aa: CAWSVPGTARLNTEAFF
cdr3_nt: TGTGCCTGGAGTGTGCCAGGGACAGCCAGATTGAACACTGAAGCTTTCTTT

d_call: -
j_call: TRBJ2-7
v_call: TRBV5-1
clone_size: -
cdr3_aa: CASSLGGGRYEQYF
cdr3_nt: TGCGCCAGCAGCTTGGGCGGAGGGCGCTACGAGCAGTACTTC

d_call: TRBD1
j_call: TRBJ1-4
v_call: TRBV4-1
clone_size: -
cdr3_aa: CASSHVQGHKGTNEKLFF
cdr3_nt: TGCGCCAGCAGCCATGTACAGGGGCACAAAGGAACTAATGAAAAACTGTTTTTT